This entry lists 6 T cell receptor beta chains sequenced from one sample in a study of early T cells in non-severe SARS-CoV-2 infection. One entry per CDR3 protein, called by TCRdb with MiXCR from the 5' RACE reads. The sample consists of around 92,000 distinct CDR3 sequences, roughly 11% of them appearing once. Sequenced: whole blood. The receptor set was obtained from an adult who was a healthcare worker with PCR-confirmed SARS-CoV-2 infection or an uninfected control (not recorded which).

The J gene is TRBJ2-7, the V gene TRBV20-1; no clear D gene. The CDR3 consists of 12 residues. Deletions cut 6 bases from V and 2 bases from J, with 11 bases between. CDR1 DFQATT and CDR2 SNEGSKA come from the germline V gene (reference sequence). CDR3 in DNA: TGCAGTGCCGTTGATTGGCCCTACGAGCAGTACTTC. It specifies CSAVDWPYEQYF.

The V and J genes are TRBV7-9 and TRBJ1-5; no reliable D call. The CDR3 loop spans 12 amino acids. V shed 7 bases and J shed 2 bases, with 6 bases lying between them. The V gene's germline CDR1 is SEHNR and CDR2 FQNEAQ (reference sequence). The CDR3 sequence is CASTYGNQPQHF. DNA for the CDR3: TGTGCCAGCACGTATGGCAATCAGCCCCAGCATTTT.

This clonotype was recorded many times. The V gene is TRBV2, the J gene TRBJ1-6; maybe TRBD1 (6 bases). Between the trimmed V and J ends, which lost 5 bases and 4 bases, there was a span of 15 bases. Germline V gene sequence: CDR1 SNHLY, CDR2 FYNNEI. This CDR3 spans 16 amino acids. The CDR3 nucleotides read TGTGCCAGCAGTAGCAGGGGTTTCGGATATAATTCACCCCTCCACTTT. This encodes CASSSRGFGYNSPLHF.

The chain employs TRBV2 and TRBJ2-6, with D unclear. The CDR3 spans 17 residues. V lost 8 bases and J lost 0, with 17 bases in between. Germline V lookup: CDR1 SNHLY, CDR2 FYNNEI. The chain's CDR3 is CASLKMSVDSGANVLTF. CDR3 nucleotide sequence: TGTGCCAGCCTAAAGATGAGCGTAGACTCTGGGGCCAACGTCCTGACTTTC.

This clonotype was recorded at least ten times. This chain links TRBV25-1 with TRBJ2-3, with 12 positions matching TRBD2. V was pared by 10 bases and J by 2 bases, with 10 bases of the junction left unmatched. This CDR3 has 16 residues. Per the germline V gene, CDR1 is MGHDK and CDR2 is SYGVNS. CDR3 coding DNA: TGTGCCACCTCTAGCGGGGGGGCTTGGTCCACAGATACGCAGTATTTT. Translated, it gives CATSSGGAWSTDTQYF.

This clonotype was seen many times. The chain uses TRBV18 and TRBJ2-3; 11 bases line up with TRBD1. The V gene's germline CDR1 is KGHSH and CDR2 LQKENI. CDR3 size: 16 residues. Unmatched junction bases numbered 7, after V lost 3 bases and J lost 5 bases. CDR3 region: CASSPQDRGRIDTQYF. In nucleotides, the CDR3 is TGTGCCAGCTCACCCCAGGACAGGGGGCGCATAGATACGCAGTATTTT.